This is a list of T cell receptor beta chains from one sample in a study of Ad26.COV2.S vaccination and SARS-CoV-2 variants. Sequencing used immunoSEQ multiplex PCR; TCRdb keeps in-frame clones, though not all of them. This table has 350,000 to 450,000 clones, about 92% appearing once. Sequenced here: peripheral blood, sampled after recovery from COVID-19. The source is a human donor who had recovered from COVID-19. The CDR3 runs from the conserved cysteine through the conserved F or W. D genes are given only for firm matches. Part of the rows lack a size; the others show once, few, many or a class for expanded clones.

D gene	J gene	V gene	clone size	CDR3 DNA	CDR3 protein
.	TRBJ2-1	TRBV6-2/TRBV6-3	.	TGTGCCAGCAGTTTCCCTTTAGGGAGCTCCTACAATGAGCAGTTCTTC	CASSFPLGSSYNEQFF
.	TRBJ2-2	TRBV5-4	.	TGTGCCAGCTCCCGGGGCGCGAACACCGGGGAGCTGTTTTTT	CASSRGANTGELFF
.	TRBJ1-5	TRBV21-1	.	TGTGCCAGCAGCAAACCAACGTGGACAGGGGGCTCGAGTCAGCCCCAGCATTTT	CASSKPTWTGGSSQPQHF
.	TRBJ1-2	TRBV29-1	.	TGCAGCGTTGTAGGCCGGGGGGGAGGAGGACTCAATGGCTACACCTTC	CSVVGRGGGGLNGYTF
.	TRBJ2-5	TRBV20-1	.	TGCAGTGCTAGAGATCTTAAGACCCAGTACTTC	CSARDLKTQYF
.	TRBJ1-4	TRBV9	.	TGTGCCAGCAGCGCGGTAGGAGCAACTAATGAAAAACTGTTTTTT	CASSAVGATNEKLFF
TRBD1	TRBJ1-5	TRBV27	.	TGTGCCAGCAGTCTGACAGGGAGCAATCAGCCCCAGCATTTT	CASSLTGSNQPQHF
.	TRBJ1-1	TRBV6-5	.	TGTGCCAGCAGTTACGTCCCACATACTGAAGCTTTCTTT	CASSYVPHTEAFF
TRBD2	TRBJ2-1	TRBV7-2	.	TGTGCCAGCAGCCTACTAGCGGGGGGGTCCTACAATGAGCAGTTCTTC	CASSLLAGGSYNEQFF
TRBD1	TRBJ1-4	TRBV3-1/TRBV3-2	few	TGTGCCAGCAGCCAGAGACAGGGAGGTCCAACTAATGAAAAACTGTTTTTT	CASSQRQGGPTNEKLFF
.	TRBJ1-4	TRBV5-6	.	TGTGCCAGCAGCTTGGTGGGGTCAACTAATGAAAAACTGTTTTTT	CASSLVGSTNEKLFF
.	TRBJ1-5	TRBV9	.	TGTGCCAGCAACGAGGGGGACACCAGCAATCAGCCCCAGCATTTT	CASNEGDTSNQPQHF
.	TRBJ1-5	TRBV19	.	TGTGCCAGTAGTATTCGTCGGGAATTAAGCAATCAGCCCCAGCATTTT	CASSIRRELSNQPQHF
TRBD1	TRBJ1-1	TRBV6-6	once	TGTGCCAGCAGTGGGGACAGGGGGAACACTGAAGCTTTCTTT	CASSGDRGNTEAFF
.	TRBJ1-5	TRBV27	few	TGTGCCAGCTCAAGCGATTATAGCAATCAGCCCCAGCATTTT	CASSSDYSNQPQHF
.	TRBJ2-4	TRBV4-3	.	TGCGCCAGCATCTCGGTAGGTCCCAAAAACATTCAGTACTTC	CASISVGPKNIQYF
.	TRBJ2-1	TRBV7-2	.	TGTGCCAGCAGCTTAGATGGCGGGGTTCTTTACAATGAGCAGTTCTTC	CASSLDGGVLYNEQFF
.	TRBJ2-2	TRBV5-4	.	TGTGCCAGCAGCTTGGGGTCCGGCTACACCGGGGAGCTGTTTTTT	CASSLGSGYTGELFF
TRBD1	TRBJ1-5	TRBV10-3	.	TGTGCCATCAGCCCGGACAGGGCCGAACAGCCCCAGCATTTT	CAISPDRAEQPQHF
TRBD1	TRBJ1-3	TRBV5-5	.	TGTGCCAGCAGCTTGGGACAGGGGGTTTCTGGAAACACCATATATTTT	CASSLGQGVSGNTIYF
TRBD1	TRBJ2-1	TRBV12-3/TRBV12-4	.	TGTGCCAGCACAGGGGACAGGTTGGGTGAGCAGTTCTTC	CASTGDRLGEQFF
TRBD1	TRBJ2-7	TRBV2	.	TGTGCCAGCAGGGGGACAGCCCATGGGACCTACGAGCAGTACTTC	CASRGTAHGTYEQYF
TRBD2	TRBJ2-3	TRBV5-1	.	TGCGCCAGCAGAGGACTAGCGGTTGCTGATACGCAGTATTTT	CASRGLAVADTQYF
.	TRBJ1-5	TRBV19	.	TGTGCCAGTAGTATATCGGGGCTTAGCAATCAGCCCCAGCATTTT	CASSISGLSNQPQHF
TRBD1	TRBJ2-7	TRBV4-3	.	TGCGCCAGCAGCCAATACACCGGGACAGGGTCGACCTACGAGCAGTACTTC	CASSQYTGTGSTYEQYF
.	TRBJ2-7	TRBV5-6	once	TGTGCCAGCAGCTTCCCCGGGACACCCAACTACGAGCAGTACTTC	CASSFPGTPNYEQYF
TRBD2	TRBJ2-7	TRBV7-8	once	TGTGCCAGCAGCTTAGGTAGCGGGGGCCGACTCGGGCAGTACTTC	CASSLGSGGRLGQYF
.	TRBJ1-2	TRBV9	.	TGTGCCAGCAGCGCCGGGGCCTGGGGCTACACCTTC	CASSAGAWGYTF
TRBD2	TRBJ2-5	TRBV7-9	.	TGTGCCAGCATCACTAGCGGGCCCGGGGAGACCCAGTACTTC	CASITSGPGETQYF
TRBD1	TRBJ2-1	TRBV9	.	TGTGCCAGCACCAGACTAGGGACAGGGGGTAACTTGAATGAGCAGTTCTTC	CASTRLGTGGNLNEQFF
.	TRBJ1-1	TRBV1	.	TGCACCAGCAGCCAAGATCGCTACACCCTTAGGTTAGCCACTGAAGCTTTCTTT	CTSSQDRYTLRLATEAFF
.	TRBJ2-7	TRBV29-1	.	TGCAGCGTTGAGTCCCTGCTTAGACCCTACGAGCAGTACTTC	CSVESLLRPYEQYF
TRBD1	TRBJ1-2	TRBV3-1/TRBV3-2	.	TGTGCCAGCGGCCGGGGACAGGGCCTCTATGGCTACACCTTC	CASGRGQGLYGYTF
.	TRBJ2-5	TRBV29-1	.	TGCAGCGTTGAGGAAGGGAGGGAGACCCAGTACTTC	CSVEEGRETQYF
TRBD1	TRBJ1-2	TRBV6-5	.	TGTGCCAGCAGGTTGGACAGGGTCCGGTCTGGCTACACCTTC	CASRLDRVRSGYTF
TRBD1	TRBJ2-7	TRBV5-5	.	TGTGCCAGCAGCTTGGACGGTAGGACAGGGGGTTACGAGCAGTACTTC	CASSLDGRTGGYEQYF
TRBD2	TRBJ2-1	TRBV29-1	.	TGCAGCGTCTTGTCCCCGAGACTAGCGGGGGGGCTCTATGAGCAGTTCTTC	CSVLSPRLAGGLYEQFF
.	TRBJ1-5	TRBV6-5	.	TGTGCCAGCAGTTACTCGAGCAGGCGAGATCAGCCCCAGCATTTT	CASSYSSRRDQPQHF